The source of this T cell receptor (beta chain) is a study of regulatory T cells in long-lasting Graves disease. The time point denotes: persistent/refractory GD, antithyroid drugs over 5 years with positive TRAb. Construction of the TCR library relied on RNA isolated from PBMCs. CDR1 and CDR2 (germline): MDHEN, SYDVKM. The V and J ends lost 1 base and 9 bases respectively, with 16 bases between them. The CDR3 is 15 residues long. General study points: TCR diversity was lower in persistent Graves' patients (versus newly diagnosed ones).

Points on this clonotype: The antigen remains unidentified.

Assembly of TCR beta libraries relied on iRepertoire HTBI primers together with Arm-PCR of CDR3 regions. MiXCR, run by TCRdb on the multiplex PCR reads, gives a single entry per CDR3 protein. Seen here are fewer than 450,000 distinct CDR3 sequences, roughly 20% observed once, and the top ten hold around 21%. The chain couples TRBV28 to TRBJ2-1, with a tentative D call TRBD2 (6 bases). Specimen: peripheral blood mononuclear cells (PBMCs), collected when the disease was refractory, from a patient treated with antithyroid drugs. This clonotype was obtained from a female donor with Graves disease. CDR3 loop: CASSLFGQLAGEQFF. For the CDR3, the DNA is TGTGCCAGCAGTTTATTCGGACAACTAGCTGGTGAGCAGTTCTTC.